Listed below are T cell receptor beta chains from one sample, sequenced in a study of Ad26.COV2.S vaccination and SARS-CoV-2 variants. The protocol was immunoSEQ multiplex PCR, while the TCRdb copy is restricted to in-frame clones and leaves out a portion. This sample has roughly 400,000 clones; 92% occur once, and the top ten carry around 1.7%. Source: peripheral blood, taken in a trial of Ad26.COV2.S vaccine versus placebo. The receptors derive from a person aged 18-60 years who received the Ad26.COV2.S COVID-19 vaccine or a placebo. CDR3s include the opening cysteine and the closing phenylalanine or tryptophan. Each record gives: V gene, clone size, D gene, J gene, CDR3 length, CDR3 protein, CDR3 DNA. The D gene is left open where the match is weak. Rows give clone size only sometimes, using once, few, many, or a class for an expanded clone.

V: TRBV12-5; size: once; D: TRBD2; J: TRBJ2-1; length: 19; CDR3: CASGLVLRFLAGGLDEQFF; DNA: TGTGCTAGTGGTTTGGTACTGAGATTCCTAGCGGGGGGGCTGGATGAGCAGTTCTTC
V: TRBV19; size: .; D: .; J: TRBJ2-1; length: 14; CDR3: CASSIVIDSYEQFF; DNA: TGTGCCAGTAGTATAGTAATAGACTCGTATGAGCAGTTCTTC
V: TRBV24-1; size: once; D: .; J: TRBJ2-2; length: 13; CDR3: CATSDPRAGELFF; DNA: TGTGCCACCAGTGACCCCAGGGCCGGGGAGCTGTTTTTT
V: TRBV19; size: .; D: .; J: TRBJ2-5; length: 15; CDR3: CASGSGGSVLETQYF; DNA: TGTGCCAGTGGAAGTGGAGGGTCCGTTTTGGAGACCCAGTACTTC
V: TRBV7-8; size: .; D: TRBD2; J: TRBJ2-7; length: 16; CDR3: CASSLGQRGRSYEQYF; DNA: TGTGCCAGCAGCTTAGGCCAGCGGGGGAGATCCTACGAGCAGTACTTC
V: TRBV30; size: .; D: TRBD2; J: TRBJ2-3; length: 14; CDR3: CAWSVLAGKDTQYF; DNA: TGTGCCTGGAGTGTACTAGCGGGGAAAGATACGCAGTATTTT
V: TRBV7-2; size: .; D: .; J: TRBJ1-2; length: 17; CDR3: CASSLDSVGTDSYGYTF; DNA: TGTGCCAGCAGCTTAGATAGTGTGGGGACTGATAGCTATGGCTACACCTTC
V: TRBV28; size: .; D: .; J: TRBJ2-2; length: 16; CDR3: CASSLPSPLSTGELFF; DNA: TGTGCCAGCAGTCTTCCCTCACCCTTGTCTACCGGGGAGCTGTTTTTT
V: TRBV27; size: .; D: TRBD1; J: TRBJ1-5; length: 15; CDR3: CASSLGTGSNQPQHF; DNA: TGTGCCAGCAGTTTAGGGACAGGTAGCAATCAGCCCCAGCATTTT
V: TRBV12-3/TRBV12-4; size: .; D: .; J: TRBJ2-7; length: 12; CDR3: CASRYGSYEQYF; DNA: TGTGCCAGCAGGTACGGTTCCTACGAGCAGTACTTC
V: TRBV12-3/TRBV12-4; size: .; D: .; J: TRBJ2-5; length: 11; CDR3: CASSFGETQYF; DNA: TGTGCCAGCAGTTTCGGAGAGACCCAGTACTTC
V: TRBV23-1; size: .; D: .; J: TRBJ1-4; length: 21; CDR3: CASSQSRQHPTSGPTNEKLFF; DNA: TGCGCCAGCAGTCAATCCCGTCAGCATCCTACATCGGGCCCCACTAATGAAAAACTGTTTTTT
V: TRBV7-9; size: .; D: .; J: TRBJ1-1; length: 12; CDR3: CASSYRIPEAFF; DNA: TGTGCCAGCAGTTATAGGATCCCTGAAGCTTTCTTT
V: TRBV7-9; size: .; D: .; J: TRBJ2-1; length: 14; CDR3: CASSLGQGGNEQFF; DNA: TGTGCCAGCAGCTTAGGACAAGGAGGTAATGAGCAGTTCTTC
V: TRBV3-1/TRBV3-2; size: once; D: TRBD1; J: TRBJ2-6; length: 15; CDR3: CASNQQGALVNVLTF; DNA: TGTGCCAGCAACCAACAGGGGGCGTTGGTCAACGTCCTGACTTTC
V: TRBV11-2; size: .; D: .; J: TRBJ1-4; length: 14; CDR3: CASTVDPTNEKLFF; DNA: TGTGCCAGCACCGTAGATCCAACTAATGAAAAACTGTTTTTT
V: TRBV11-2; size: few; D: TRBD1; J: TRBJ2-2; length: 17; CDR3: CASSSPRRDRGTGELFF; DNA: TGTGCCAGCAGCTCCCCCCGAAGGGACAGGGGAACCGGGGAGCTGTTTTTT
V: TRBV4-3; size: .; D: TRBD1; J: TRBJ1-2; length: 16; CDR3: CASSQEGPGQGYGYTF; DNA: TGCGCCAGCAGCCAAGAGGGACCGGGACAGGGGTATGGCTACACCTTC
V: TRBV19; size: .; D: .; J: TRBJ1-1; length: 13; CDR3: CASSWGFTTEAFF; DNA: TGTGCCAGTAGTTGGGGGTTTACCACTGAAGCTTTCTTT
V: TRBV19; size: .; D: TRBD1; J: TRBJ1-2; length: 15; CDR3: CASSKLPGQGYGYTF; DNA: TGTGCCAGTAGTAAACTACCGGGACAGGGCTATGGCTACACCTTC
V: TRBV11-2; size: .; D: .; J: TRBJ2-7; length: 14; CDR3: CASSFPTGSYEQYF; DNA: TGTGCCAGCAGCTTCCCAACAGGGTCATACGAGCAGTACTTC
V: TRBV27; size: .; D: .; J: TRBJ1-2; length: 13; CDR3: CASSSQENYGYTF; DNA: TGTGCCAGCAGTTCCCAGGAGAACTATGGCTACACCTTC
V: TRBV10-2; size: .; D: TRBD2; J: TRBJ2-2; length: 16; CDR3: CASTPSSGGAPGELFF; DNA: TGCGCCAGCACCCCCTCTTCCGGGGGGGCCCCCGGGGAGCTGTTTTTT
V: TRBV7-2; size: .; D: .; J: TRBJ2-3; length: 15; CDR3: CASTAPPTGTDTQYF; DNA: TGTGCCAGCACCGCTCCCCCCACAGGGACAGATACGCAGTATTTT
V: TRBV5-1; size: .; D: .; J: TRBJ2-2; length: 14; CDR3: CASSFDGDTGELFF; DNA: TGCGCCAGCAGCTTTGACGGGGACACCGGGGAGCTGTTTTTT
V: TRBV10-3; size: .; D: .; J: TRBJ2-3; length: 14; CDR3: CAISLGRGTDTQYF; DNA: TGTGCCATCAGTCTAGGTCGGGGCACAGATACGCAGTATTTT
V: TRBV6-5; size: .; D: TRBD1; J: TRBJ2-7; length: 13; CDR3: CASRGDREREQYF; DNA: TGTGCCAGCAGGGGGGACAGGGAGAGGGAGCAGTACTTC
V: TRBV7-9; size: .; D: TRBD1; J: TRBJ2-7; length: 15; CDR3: CASSLGRDSSYEQYF; DNA: TGTGCCAGCAGCTTAGGCCGGGACAGCTCCTACGAGCAGTACTTC
V: TRBV27; size: .; D: .; J: TRBJ1-1; length: 15; CDR3: CASKSETHRNTEAFF; DNA: TGTGCCAGCAAATCGGAGACGCACCGGAACACTGAAGCTTTCTTT
V: TRBV12-3/TRBV12-4; size: .; D: .; J: TRBJ1-3; length: 13; CDR3: CASKEISGNTIYF; DNA: TGTGCCAGCAAAGAGATCTCTGGAAACACCATATATTTT
V: TRBV7-8; size: .; D: TRBD2; J: TRBJ2-3; length: 15; CDR3: CASSPTSWTSGTQYF; DNA: TGTGCCAGCAGCCCTACCTCTTGGACTAGCGGAACGCAGTATTTT
V: TRBV5-1; size: .; D: .; J: TRBJ2-2; length: 16; CDR3: CASSFQGPTDTGELFF; DNA: TGCGCCAGCAGCTTTCAAGGGCCCACAGACACCGGGGAGCTGTTTTTT
V: TRBV3-1/TRBV3-2; size: .; D: TRBD1; J: TRBJ2-1; length: 12; CDR3: CASSHREGAQFF; DNA: TGTGCCAGCAGCCACCGCGAGGGGGCGCAGTTCTTC
V: TRBV7-7; size: .; D: .; J: TRBJ2-3; length: 17; CDR3: CASSPASDFRGGFTQYF; DNA: TGTGCTAGCAGCCCGGCCTCTGACTTCCGCGGCGGTTTTACGCAGTATTTT
V: TRBV19; size: .; D: TRBD2; J: TRBJ2-3; length: 15; CDR3: CASSILAGGTDTQYF; DNA: TGTGCCAGTAGTATACTAGCGGGGGGCACAGATACGCAGTATTTT
V: TRBV7-2; size: .; D: TRBD1; J: TRBJ2-7; length: 16; CDR3: CASSLRDREGSYEQYF; DNA: TGTGCCAGCAGCCTCCGGGACAGGGAGGGCTCCTACGAGCAGTACTTC
V: TRBV9; size: once; D: .; J: TRBJ2-3; length: 12; CDR3: CASSVYTDTQYF; DNA: TGTGCCAGCAGCGTCTACACAGATACGCAGTATTTT
V: TRBV7-6; size: .; D: TRBD1; J: TRBJ2-7; length: 15; CDR3: CASSLDDRGTYEQYF; DNA: TGTGCCAGCAGCTTAGACGACAGGGGCACCTACGAGCAGTACTTC
V: TRBV3-1/TRBV3-2; size: .; D: .; J: TRBJ2-3; length: 15; CDR3: CASSQRGGTADTQYF; DNA: TGTGCCAGCAGCCAACGGGGGGGGACAGCAGATACGCAGTATTTT
V: TRBV5-6; size: .; D: .; J: TRBJ1-2; length: 15; CDR3: CASSFLTAPLYGYTF; DNA: TGTGCCAGCAGCTTCCTGACAGCTCCACTCTATGGCTACACCTTC
V: TRBV19; size: .; D: TRBD1; J: TRBJ1-2; length: 13; CDR3: CASSTTGSVGYTF; DNA: TGTGCCAGTTCAACGACAGGGTCCGTTGGCTACACCTTC
V: TRBV14; size: .; D: .; J: TRBJ2-7; length: 15; CDR3: CASSQRGPAKYEQYF; DNA: TGTGCCAGCAGCCAGAGAGGACCCGCCAAGTACGAGCAGTACTTC
V: TRBV15; size: .; D: .; J: TRBJ2-5; length: 19; CDR3: CATSRDFGQTKNTQETQYF; DNA: TGTGCCACCAGCAGAGACTTCGGACAAACTAAGAATACCCAAGAGACCCAGTACTTC
V: TRBV7-2; size: .; D: .; J: TRBJ1-6; length: 15; CDR3: CASSSRQPYNSPLHF; DNA: TGTGCCAGCAGTTCAAGACAGCCCTATAATTCACCCCTCCACTTT
V: TRBV7-9; size: few; D: .; J: TRBJ1-2; length: 14; CDR3: CASAKGRDGYGYTF; DNA: TGTGCCAGCGCAAAAGGCAGGGACGGCTATGGCTACACCTTC
V: TRBV18; size: .; D: TRBD2; J: TRBJ2-1; length: 16; CDR3: CASSPGLAGGANEQFF; DNA: TGTGCCAGCTCACCGGGACTAGCGGGGGGAGCCAATGAGCAGTTCTTC
V: TRBV6-2/TRBV6-3; size: .; D: TRBD2; J: TRBJ2-1; length: 19; CDR3: CASSYSKLAGGPGRNEQFF; DNA: TGTGCCAGCAGTTACTCGAAACTAGCGGGGGGGCCAGGGCGCAATGAGCAGTTCTTC
V: TRBV19; size: .; D: TRBD1; J: TRBJ2-6; length: 18; CDR3: CASSIGDRGVNGANVLTF; DNA: TGTGCCAGTAGTATAGGGGACAGGGGAGTGAATGGGGCCAACGTCCTGACTTTC
V: TRBV7-8; size: once; D: .; J: TRBJ1-3; length: 17; CDR3: CASSLVRWGDTGNTIYF; DNA: TGTGCCAGCAGCTTAGTGCGTTGGGGGGATACTGGAAACACCATATATTTT
V: TRBV24-1; size: .; D: TRBD1; J: TRBJ1-1; length: 13; CDR3: CATSDRDRTQAFF; DNA: TGTGCCACCAGTGACCGGGACAGGACACAAGCTTTCTTT
V: TRBV19; size: .; D: .; J: TRBJ1-5; length: 14; CDR3: CASSIGRGEQPQHF; DNA: TGTGCCAGTAGTATAGGGAGGGGGGAACAGCCCCAGCATTTT
V: TRBV6-5; size: .; D: TRBD1; J: TRBJ2-1; length: 15; CDR3: CASSYSGQAYNEQFF; DNA: TGTGCCAGCAGTTACAGCGGACAGGCTTACAATGAGCAGTTCTTC
V: TRBV28; size: .; D: .; J: TRBJ1-2; length: 13; CDR3: CASSLGQTSGYTF; DNA: TGTGCCAGCAGTTTAGGGCAGACTAGTGGCTACACCTTC